This entry lists 22 T cell receptor beta chains sequenced from one sample in a study of blood T cell repertoires in COVID-19. The protocol was immunoSEQ multiplex PCR, while the TCRdb copy is restricted to in-frame clones and leaves out a portion. The profile shows some 320,000 clones, around 92% of them singletons. The sample taken for sequencing was PBMCs or T cells enriched from blood (not recorded which). Source of these receptors: a woman in her forties or fifties who had been exposed to COVID-19.

The chain employs TRBV18 and TRBJ2-2; TRBD2 agrees at 8 bases. Trimming at V came to 2 bases and at J to 3 bases, leaving 2 bases not matched to a gene. The CDR3 consists of 15 residues. Germline-derived CDR1 and CDR2 are KGHSH and LQKENI. The CDR3 DNA is TGTGCCAGCTCACCATCGGGGGGGCACACCGGGGAGCTGTTTTTT. This sequence encodes CASSPSGGHTGELFF.

This chain connects TRBV12-3 or TRBV12-4 to TRBJ2-2; the D gene is possibly TRBD1 (5 bases). Deletions cut 3 bases from V and 6 bases from J, with 8 bases between. This CDR3 spans 13 amino acids. The CDR3 sequence is CASSFKGPGELFF. For the CDR3, the DNA is TGTGCCAGCAGTTTTAAGGGGCCCGGGGAGCTGTTTTTT.

The chain has TRBV5-1 and TRBJ2-3; D is possibly TRBD2 (5 bases). Germline V gene data show CDR1 as SGHRS and CDR2 as YFSETQ. The CDR3 has 13 residues. Trimming left V 4 bases short and J 5 bases short, with 11 bases between. Here the CDR3 reads CASSEGRGDTQYF. The CDR3 DNA is TGCGCCAGCAGCGAGGGTAGAGGAGATACGCAGTATTTT.

The chain recombines TRBV7-2 with TRBJ1-1, with D uncertain. This CDR3 comprises 13 residues. Trimming stripped 3 bases from V and 2 bases from J, with 7 bases between. Per germline, CDR1 SGHTA and CDR2 FQGNSA. Here the CDR3 DNA reads TGTGCCAGCAGCTTTTCGGGTAACACTGAAGCTTTCTTT. Amino acids: CASSFSGNTEAFF.

CDR3 DNA: TGTGCCAGCAGACCCTCTGGACAGACCGAGCAGTACTTC. This translates into CASRPSGQTEQYF. The gene calls are TRBV6-5 and TRBJ2-7; weak D call: TRBD1 (6 bases). V gave up 6 bases and J gave up 6 bases, with 15 bases separating them. The CDR3 sequence is 13 residues long. Germline CDR1 reads MNHEY; CDR2 reads SVGAGI.

Only one count was recorded for this clone. J is TRBJ1-1 and V is TRBV5-5; 8 nucleotides align to TRBD1. After removal of 4 bases from V and 5 bases from J, the junction contained 10 bases not matched to a gene. The germline V gene has CDR1 SGHKS and CDR2 YYEKEE (reference sequence). The CDR3 is made up of 15 amino acids. The CDR3 bases are TGTGCCAGCAGCACCGCCGGACAGGGTGGTACTGAAGCTTTCTTT. Translated: CASSTAGQGGTEAFF.

This rearrangement joins TRBV28 to TRBJ1-5, with TRBD1 as a possible D gene (6 bases). CDR1 MDHEN and CDR2 SYDVKM come from the germline V gene. The CDR3 is made up of 16 amino acids. The V end lost 2 bases, the J end lost 2 bases, and 13 bases lay between the germline ends. The CDR3 region is CASSLGSSGGNQPQHF. The CDR3 DNA reads TGTGCCAGCAGTTTAGGATCATCAGGGGGCAATCAGCCCCAGCATTTT.

The chain is built from TRBV5-1 and TRBJ2-7, with TRBD2 matching over 8 bases. There are 16 residues in the CDR3. The trim removed 0 bases at V and 4 bases at J, leaving 9 bases unmatched. Germline CDR1 is SGHRS and CDR2 is YFSETQ. DNA of the CDR3: TGCGCCAGCAGCTTGGCCAGCGGGGGACCTACTTACGAGCAGTACTTC. Encoded protein: CASSLASGGPTYEQYF.

This chain links TRBV2 with TRBJ2-3; no clear D gene. V was clipped by 6 bases and J by 4 bases, with 11 bases between them. This CDR3 contains 13 residues. Germline lookup yields CDR1 SNHLY and CDR2 FYNNEI. The CDR3 reads CASRASRSDTQYF. The CDR3 nucleotides read TGTGCCAGCAGAGCAAGCAGGTCAGATACGCAGTATTTT.

The rearrangement uses TRBV18 and TRBJ1-1; TRBD1 agrees at 7 bases. The CDR3 runs to 13 residues. The V and J ends lost 6 bases and 7 bases, in that order; junction bases with no gene match: 8. Looked up from germline, CDR1 is KGHSH and CDR2 is LQKENI. CDR3 protein: CASSKGQSLEAFF. In DNA form, the CDR3 reads TGTGCCAGCTCTAAGGGACAGAGCCTTGAAGCTTTCTTT.

The V gene is TRBV3-1 (or the pseudogene TRBV3-2), the J gene TRBJ1-5, with 8 bases aligning to TRBD1. CDR1 is LGHDT and CDR2 is YNNKEL in the germline V gene (reference sequence). This CDR3 contains 15 residues. V trimming: 4 bases; J trimming: 2 bases; junction bases outside the gene matches: 4. CDR3: CASSPGQGGNQPQHF. Here the CDR3 DNA reads TGTGCCAGCAGCCCCGGACAGGGTGGCAATCAGCCCCAGCATTTT.

This clone appeared a single time. The rearrangement joins TRBV27 to TRBJ2-1; a possible D gene is TRBD2 (5 bases). Trimming left V 7 bases short and J 11 bases short, with 18 bases between. The germline gives CDR1 MNHEY, CDR2 SMNVEV (reference sequence). CDR3 length: 13 amino acids. The CDR3: CASTSVGETKQFF. CDR3 sequence (DNA): TGTGCCAGCACTTCCGTCGGGGAAACCAAGCAGTTCTTC.

CDR3: CASSELVSGANVLTF. The CDR3 nucleotides are TGCGCCAGCAGCGAGTTAGTCTCTGGGGCCAACGTCCTGACTTTC. The chain recombines TRBV5-1 with TRBJ2-6, with D uncertain. CDR1 is SGHRS and CDR2 is YFSETQ in the germline V gene. This CDR3 has 15 amino acids. V was clipped by 4 bases and J by 0 bases, with 8 bases between them.

The J gene is TRBJ2-7, the V gene TRBV6-5, with a weak D call TRBD2 (6 bases). V dropped 7 bases and J dropped 1 base, with 11 bases sitting between them. This CDR3 is built from 13 residues. The germline CDR1 and CDR2 sequences are MNHEY and SVGAGI. The CDR3 DNA reads as TGTGCCAGCACGGAGGGGTTGTCCTACGAGCAGTACTTC. Translated: CASTEGLSYEQYF.

This chain links TRBV18 with TRBJ1-5; weak D call: TRBD1 (6 bases). The CDR3 spans 14 residues. Between the trimmed V and J ends, which lost 2 bases and 7 bases, there was a span of 12 bases. Germline lookup yields CDR1 KGHSH and CDR2 LQKENI. CDR3 amino acids: CASSPAGGGQPQHF. The CDR3 DNA sequence: TGTGCCAGCTCACCAGCAGGTGGGGGCCAGCCCCAGCATTTT.

V is TRBV30 and J is TRBJ1-5; D gene uncertain. The germline V and J ends were trimmed by 2 bases and 13 bases, with 12 bases remaining between them. The CDR3 totals 11 residues. Germline CDR1 is GTSNPN and CDR2 is SVGIG (reference sequence). CDR3 sequence (DNA): TGTGCCTGGAGTAAAACAGTGGATCAGCATTTT. As protein: CAWSKTVDQHF.

The V call is TRBV5-1, the J call TRBJ2-7, with TRBD2 identical over 15 bases. Germline CDR1 is SGHRS and CDR2 is YFSETQ. With V trimmed by 3 bases and J by 0 bases, 7 bases remained unmatched. The CDR3 runs 18 residues. In nucleotides, the CDR3 is TGCGCCAGCAGCTCGGGACTAGCGGGGGGCCGTTACTCCTACGAGCAGTACTTC. Translated: CASSSGLAGGRYSYEQYF.

The chain carries TRBV27 and TRBJ2-2; D remains unclear. V was cut by 4 bases and J by 1 base, with 7 bases left in between. Looked up from germline, CDR1 is MNHEY and CDR2 is SMNVEV (reference sequence). The CDR3 is 14 amino acids. The CDR3 coding sequence is TGTGCCAGCAGTTCCAGGCTGAACACCGGGGAGCTGTTTTTT. Residues: CASSSRLNTGELFF.

V usage is TRBV28 and J usage is TRBJ2-2; the match to TRBD1 covers 10 bases. J was trimmed by 2 bases and V by 5 bases; bases with no gene match: 5. The germline V gene encodes CDR1 MDHEN and CDR2 SYDVKM. The CDR3 has 16 residues. The CDR3 sequence: CASSAGTGVNTGELFF. The CDR3, as DNA: TGTGCCAGCAGTGCAGGGACAGGGGTTAACACCGGGGAGCTGTTTTTT.

The V gene is TRBV5-1, the J gene TRBJ2-7, with D tentatively TRBD1 (6 bases). The CDR3 covers 16 residues. Germline values: CDR1 SGHRS, CDR2 YFSETQ. V was cut by 4 bases and J by 3 bases, with 20 bases left in between. The CDR3: CASSNLMGAKDYEQYF. The CDR3 nucleotides are TGCGCCAGCAGCAACCTGATGGGGGCGAAAGACTACGAGCAGTACTTC.

DNA of the CDR3: TGCGCCAGCAGCCAAGCAATGGACAAGTATCGTGGCTACACCTTC. Translation gives CASSQAMDKYRGYTF. The chain carries TRBV4-1 and TRBJ1-2, with D possibly matching TRBD1 (5 bases). CDR3 size: 15 residues. With 1 base removed from V and 7 bases from J, the gap between germline ends came to 16 bases. Germline loops: CDR1 MGHRA, CDR2 YSYEKL.

The V gene is TRBV30, the J gene TRBJ1-1, with 9 bases aligning to TRBD1. This CDR3 is built from 13 residues. The germline V gene encodes CDR1 GTSNPN and CDR2 SVGIG (reference sequence). J lost 3 bases, V lost 7 bases, and 6 bases had no gene match. CDR3 in DNA: TGTGCCTCTACAGGGGGCGGGGACACTGAAGCTTTCTTT. This gives the protein CASTGGGDTEAFF.